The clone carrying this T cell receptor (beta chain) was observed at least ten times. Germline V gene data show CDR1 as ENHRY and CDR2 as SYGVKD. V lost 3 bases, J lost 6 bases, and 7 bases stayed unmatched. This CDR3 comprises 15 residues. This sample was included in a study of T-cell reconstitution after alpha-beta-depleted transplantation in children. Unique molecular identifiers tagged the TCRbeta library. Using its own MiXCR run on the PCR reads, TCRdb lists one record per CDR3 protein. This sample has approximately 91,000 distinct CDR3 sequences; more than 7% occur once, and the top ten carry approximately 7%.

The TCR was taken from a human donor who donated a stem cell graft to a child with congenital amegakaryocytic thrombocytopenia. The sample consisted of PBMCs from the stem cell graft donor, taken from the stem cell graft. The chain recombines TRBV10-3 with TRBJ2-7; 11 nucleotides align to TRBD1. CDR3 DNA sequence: TGTGCCATCAGTGACTACGGACAGGGGGCGGGCGAGCAGTACTTC. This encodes CAISDYGQGAGEQYF.